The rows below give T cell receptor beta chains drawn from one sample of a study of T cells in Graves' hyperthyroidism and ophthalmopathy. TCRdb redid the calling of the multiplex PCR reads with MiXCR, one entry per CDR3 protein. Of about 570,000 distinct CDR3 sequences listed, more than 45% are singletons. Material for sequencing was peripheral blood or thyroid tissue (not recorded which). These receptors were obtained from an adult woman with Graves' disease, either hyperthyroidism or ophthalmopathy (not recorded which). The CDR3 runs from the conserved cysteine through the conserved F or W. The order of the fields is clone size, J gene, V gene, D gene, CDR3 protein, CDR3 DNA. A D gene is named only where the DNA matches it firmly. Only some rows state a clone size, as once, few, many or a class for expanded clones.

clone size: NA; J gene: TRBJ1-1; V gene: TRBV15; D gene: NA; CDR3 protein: CATSSIRTGNTEAFF; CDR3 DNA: TGTGCCACCAGCAGTATCCGGACGGGGAACACTGAAGCTTTCTTT
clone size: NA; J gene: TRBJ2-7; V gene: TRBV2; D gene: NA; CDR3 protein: CASSDRLLQPQQYF; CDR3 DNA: TGTGCCAGCAGTGATAGGCTTTTACAGCCCCAGCAGTACTTC
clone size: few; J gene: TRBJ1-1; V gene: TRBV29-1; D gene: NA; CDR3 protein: CSVEVYTEAFF; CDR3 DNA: TGCAGCGTTGAGGTGTACACTGAAGCTTTCTTT
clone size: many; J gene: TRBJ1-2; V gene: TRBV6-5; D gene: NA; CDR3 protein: CASSYSHTYGYTF; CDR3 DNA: TGTGCCAGCAGTTACTCGCACACTTACGGCTACACCTTC
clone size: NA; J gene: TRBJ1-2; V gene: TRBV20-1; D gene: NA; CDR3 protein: CSAAEYRGYTF; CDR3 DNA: TGCAGTGCTGCGGAGTACAGGGGCTACACCTTC
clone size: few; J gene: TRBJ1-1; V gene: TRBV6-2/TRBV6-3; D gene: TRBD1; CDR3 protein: CASSYPGDRGRQAFF; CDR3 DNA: TGTGCCAGCAGTTACCCAGGGGACAGGGGGCGTCAAGCTTTCTTT
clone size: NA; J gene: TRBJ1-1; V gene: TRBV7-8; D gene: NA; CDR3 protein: CASSVAGYEGTEAFF; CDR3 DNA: TGTGCCAGTAGTGTCGCCGGGTATGAGGGCACTGAAGCTTTCTTT
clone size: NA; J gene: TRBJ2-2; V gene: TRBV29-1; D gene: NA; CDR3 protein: CSVAGIASGELFF; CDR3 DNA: TGCAGCGTTGCAGGGATCGCAAGTGGGGAGCTGTTTTTT
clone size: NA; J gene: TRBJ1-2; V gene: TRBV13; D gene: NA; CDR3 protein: CASSLGPFYGYTF; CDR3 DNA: TGTGCCAGCAGTTTAGGACCTTTCTATGGCTACACCTTC
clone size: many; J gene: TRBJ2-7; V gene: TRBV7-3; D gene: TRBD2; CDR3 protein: CASSTWTSGSGSGEQYF; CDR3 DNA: TGTGCCAGCAGCACGTGGACTAGCGGGAGCGGCTCGGGGGAGCAGTACTTC
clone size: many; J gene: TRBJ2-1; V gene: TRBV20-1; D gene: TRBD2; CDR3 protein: CSARLGLAGGDNEQFF; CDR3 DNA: TGCAGTGCTAGACTTGGACTAGCGGGGGGAGACAATGAGCAGTTCTTC
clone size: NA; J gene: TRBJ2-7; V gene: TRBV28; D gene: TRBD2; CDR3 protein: CASSSPMGLAGDYSYEQYF; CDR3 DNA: TGTGCCAGCAGCTCTCCCATGGGACTAGCGGGAGACTACTCCTACGAGCAGTACTTC
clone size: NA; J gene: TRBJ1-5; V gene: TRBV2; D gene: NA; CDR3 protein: CASTNTQGQPQHF; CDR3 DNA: TGTGCCAGCACTAATACCCAGGGCCAGCCCCAGCATTTT
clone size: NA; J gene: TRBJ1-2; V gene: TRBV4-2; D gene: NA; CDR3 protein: CASSPNPRGRRRDGYTF; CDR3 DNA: TGTGCCAGCAGCCCCAACCCCAGGGGACGGAGAAGGGATGGCTACACCTTC
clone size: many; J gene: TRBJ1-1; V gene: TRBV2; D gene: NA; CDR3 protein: CASLQDMNTEAFF; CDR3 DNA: TGTGCCAGCCTACAGGACATGAACACTGAAGCTTTCTTT
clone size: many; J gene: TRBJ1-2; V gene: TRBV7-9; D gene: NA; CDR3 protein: CASSSDSYGYTF; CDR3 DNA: TGTGCCAGCAGCTCGGACAGCTATGGCTACACCTTC
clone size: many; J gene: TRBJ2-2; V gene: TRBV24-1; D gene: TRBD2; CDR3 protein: CATSDLTSGRLNTGELFF; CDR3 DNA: TGTGCCACCAGTGATCTGACTAGCGGGAGGCTAAACACCGGGGAGCTGTTTTTT
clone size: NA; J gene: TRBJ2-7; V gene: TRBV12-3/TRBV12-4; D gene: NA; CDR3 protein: CASSPKAPLEQYF; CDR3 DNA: TGTGCCAGCAGCCCCAAAGCTCCTCTCGAGCAGTACTTC
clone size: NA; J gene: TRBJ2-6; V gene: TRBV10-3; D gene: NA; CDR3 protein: CAISGTGANVLTF; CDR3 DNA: TGTGCCATCAGTGGAACTGGGGCCAACGTCCTGACTTTC
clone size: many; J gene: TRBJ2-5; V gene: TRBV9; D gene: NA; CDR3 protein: CASSVGGVQETQYF; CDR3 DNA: TGTGCCAGCAGCGTAGGCGGGGTGCAAGAGACCCAGTACTTC
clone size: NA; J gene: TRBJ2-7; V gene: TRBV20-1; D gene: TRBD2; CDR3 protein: CSALLAGGTYEQYF; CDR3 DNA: TGCAGTGCTCTACTAGCGGGAGGGACCTACGAGCAGTACTTC
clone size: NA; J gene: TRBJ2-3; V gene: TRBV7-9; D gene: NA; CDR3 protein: CASGDTQYF; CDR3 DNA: TGTGCCAGCGGAGATACGCAGTATTTT
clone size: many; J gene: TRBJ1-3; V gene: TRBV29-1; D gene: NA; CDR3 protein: CSVDGRDTIYF; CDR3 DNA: TGCAGCGTTGACGGCAGAGACACCATATATTTT
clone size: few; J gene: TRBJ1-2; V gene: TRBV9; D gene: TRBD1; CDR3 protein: CASGVDAGGKGYTF; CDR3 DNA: TGTGCCAGCGGCGTAGATGCAGGGGGAAAGGGCTACACCTTC
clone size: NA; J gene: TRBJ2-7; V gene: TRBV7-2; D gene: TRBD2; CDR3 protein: CASSDRTLLAGLYEQYF; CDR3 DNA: TGTGCCAGCAGCGACCGGACGTTGCTAGCGGGGCTGTACGAGCAGTACTTC
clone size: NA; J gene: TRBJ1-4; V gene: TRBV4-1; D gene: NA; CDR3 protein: CASSQELYRGNEKLFF; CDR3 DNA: TGCGCCAGCAGCCAAGAGTTATATAGGGGGAATGAAAAACTGTTTTTT
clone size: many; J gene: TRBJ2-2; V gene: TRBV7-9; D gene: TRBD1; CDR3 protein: CASSHERTGIAGELFF; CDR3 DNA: TGTGCCAGCAGCCACGAGAGGACAGGGATTGCCGGGGAGCTGTTTTTT
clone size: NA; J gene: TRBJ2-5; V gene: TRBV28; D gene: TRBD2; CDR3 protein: CASSGRLAGTQETQYF; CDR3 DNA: TGTGCCAGCAGTGGAAGACTAGCGGGAACCCAAGAGACCCAGTACTTC
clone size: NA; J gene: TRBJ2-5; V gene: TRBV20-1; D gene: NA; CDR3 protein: CSASTASHVWETQYF; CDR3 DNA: TGCAGTGCTAGTACGGCTAGCCATGTGTGGGAGACCCAGTACTTC
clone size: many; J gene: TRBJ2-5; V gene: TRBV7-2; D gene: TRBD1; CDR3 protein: CASSLTFRDRGLRQETQYF; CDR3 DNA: TGTGCCAGCAGCTTAACCTTTAGGGACAGGGGGCTGAGGCAAGAGACCCAGTACTTC
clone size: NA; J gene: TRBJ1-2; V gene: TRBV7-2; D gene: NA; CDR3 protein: CASSLNTGREHYGYTF; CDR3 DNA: TGTGCCAGCAGCTTGAATACAGGGCGAGAACATTATGGCTACACCTTC
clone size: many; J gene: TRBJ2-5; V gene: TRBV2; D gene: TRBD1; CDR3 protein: CASSESRGETQYF; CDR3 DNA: TGTGCCAGCAGTGAGAGCAGGGGGGAGACCCAGTACTTC
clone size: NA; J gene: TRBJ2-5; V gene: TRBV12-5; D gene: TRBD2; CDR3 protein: CASGLAGEETQYF; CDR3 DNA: TGTGCTAGTGGACTAGCGGGAGAAGAGACCCAGTACTTC
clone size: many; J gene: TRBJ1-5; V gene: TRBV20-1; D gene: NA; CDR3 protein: CSARGAPGNQPQHF; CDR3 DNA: TGCAGTGCTCGGGGGGCCCCAGGCAATCAGCCCCAGCATTTT
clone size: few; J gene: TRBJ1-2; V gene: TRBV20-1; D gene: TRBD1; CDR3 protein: CSAKDRAYGYTF; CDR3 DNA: TGCAGTGCTAAGGACAGGGCGTATGGCTACACCTTC
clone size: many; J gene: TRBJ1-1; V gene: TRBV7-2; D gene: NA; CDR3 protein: CASSLASYGTEAFF; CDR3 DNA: TGTGCCAGCAGCTTAGCGTCGTACGGTACTGAAGCTTTCTTT
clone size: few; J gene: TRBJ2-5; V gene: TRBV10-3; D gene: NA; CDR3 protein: CAISESNIETQYF; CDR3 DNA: TGTGCCATCAGTGAGTCAAACATCGAGACCCAGTACTTC
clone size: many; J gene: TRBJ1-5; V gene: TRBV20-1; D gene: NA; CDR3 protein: CSAIWGGTAGYSNQPQHF; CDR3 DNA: TGCAGTGCCATCTGGGGGGGAACAGCGGGGTATAGCAATCAGCCCCAGCATTTT